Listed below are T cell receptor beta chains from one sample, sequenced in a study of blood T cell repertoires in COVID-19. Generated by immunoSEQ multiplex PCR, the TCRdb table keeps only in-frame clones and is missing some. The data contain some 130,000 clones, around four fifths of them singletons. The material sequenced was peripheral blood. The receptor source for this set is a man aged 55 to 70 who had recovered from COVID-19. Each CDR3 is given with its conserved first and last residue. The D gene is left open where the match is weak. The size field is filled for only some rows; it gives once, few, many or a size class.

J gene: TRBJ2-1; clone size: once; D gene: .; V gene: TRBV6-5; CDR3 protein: CASSYYSTGNEQFF; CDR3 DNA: TGTGCCAGCAGTTACTATTCGACGGGCAATGAGCAGTTCTTC
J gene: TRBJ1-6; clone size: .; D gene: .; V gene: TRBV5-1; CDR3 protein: CASSLGGENSPLHF; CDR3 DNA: TGCGCCAGCAGCTTGGGGGGGGAGAATTCACCCCTCCACTTT
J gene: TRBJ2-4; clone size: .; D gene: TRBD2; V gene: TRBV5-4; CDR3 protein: CASSLAASGSGIQYF; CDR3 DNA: TGTGCCAGCAGCTTGGCCGCTAGCGGGAGTGGCATTCAGTACTTC
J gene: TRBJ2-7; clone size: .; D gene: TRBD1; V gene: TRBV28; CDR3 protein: CASSPLGTVSSYEQYF; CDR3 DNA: TGTGCCAGCAGTCCCCTTGGGACAGTTAGCTCCTACGAGCAGTACTTC
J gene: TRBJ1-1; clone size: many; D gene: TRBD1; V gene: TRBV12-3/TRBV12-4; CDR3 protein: CASSQGTGTFF; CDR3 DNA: TGTGCCAGCAGCCAGGGGACAGGGACTTTCTTT
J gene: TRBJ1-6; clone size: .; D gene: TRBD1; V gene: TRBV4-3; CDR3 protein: CASSSTGGDSPLHF; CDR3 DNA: TGCGCCAGCAGCTCAACAGGGGGCGATTCACCCCTCCACTTT
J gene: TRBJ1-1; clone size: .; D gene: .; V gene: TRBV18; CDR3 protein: CASCPAEMNTEAFF; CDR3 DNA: TGTGCCAGCTGCCCGGCGGAGATGAACACTGAAGCTTTCTTT
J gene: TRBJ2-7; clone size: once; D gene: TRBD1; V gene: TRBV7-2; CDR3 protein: CASSRGTGGEQYF; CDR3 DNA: TGTGCCAGCAGCCGCGGGACAGGGGGCGAGCAGTACTTC
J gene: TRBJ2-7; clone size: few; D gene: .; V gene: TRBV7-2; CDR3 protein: CASSLAGQIYEQYF; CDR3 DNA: TGTGCCAGCAGCTTAGCGGGGCAGATATACGAGCAGTACTTC
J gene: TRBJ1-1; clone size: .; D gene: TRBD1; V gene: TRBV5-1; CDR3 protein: CATPWDRWEAFF; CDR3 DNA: TGCGCCACCCCTTGGGACAGGTGGGAAGCTTTCTTT
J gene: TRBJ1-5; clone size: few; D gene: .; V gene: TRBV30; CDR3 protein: CAWDASTNQPQHF; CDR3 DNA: TGTGCCTGGGATGCGTCCACCAATCAGCCCCAGCATTTT
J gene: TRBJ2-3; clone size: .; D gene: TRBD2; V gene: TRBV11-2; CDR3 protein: CASSPRTSGSTDTQYF; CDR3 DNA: TGTGCCAGCAGCCCAAGGACTAGCGGGAGCACAGATACGCAGTATTTT
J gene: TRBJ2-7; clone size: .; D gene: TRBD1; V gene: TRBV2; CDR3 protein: CASSELGQGMSEQYF; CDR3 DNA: TGTGCCAGCAGTGAGTTAGGACAGGGAATGAGCGAGCAGTACTTC
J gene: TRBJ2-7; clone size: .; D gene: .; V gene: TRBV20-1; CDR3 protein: CSASVIGQGSYEQYF; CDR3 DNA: TGCAGTGCTAGTGTTATAGGGCAGGGTAGTTACGAGCAGTACTTC